One sample yielded the 15 T cell receptor beta chains listed below, sequenced in a study of T cells in Graves' hyperthyroidism and ophthalmopathy. Using RNA transcripts as the source, TCR beta CDR3 regions were amplified. First-round RT-PCR with HTBI primers amplified the TCR CDR3 region. Using its own MiXCR run on the multiplex PCR reads, TCRdb lists one record per CDR3 protein. The table records hundreds of thousands of distinct CDR3 sequences, around 13% of them present only once. The sample consisted of blood. These receptors all come from a young woman with Graves' hyperthyroidism that later progressed to Graves' ophthalmopathy.

V is TRBV5-1 and J is TRBJ1-2; D is possibly TRBD1 (6 bases). This CDR3 contains 15 residues. The V end lost 0 bases, the J end lost 7 bases, and 16 bases lay between the germline ends. Germline CDR1 SGHRS, CDR2 YFSETQ. The CDR3 DNA reads as TGCGCCAGCAGCTTGGCGGCAGGGGTCATCTCTGGCTACACCTTC. Protein sequence: CASSLAAGVISGYTF.

This rearrangement joins TRBV4-2 to TRBJ2-5; D is undetermined. The CDR3 sequence is 14 residues long. Germline lookup yields CDR1 LGHNA and CDR2 YNFKEQ. Trimming stripped 1 base from V and 4 bases from J, with 10 bases between. CDR3 DNA sequence: TGTGCCAGCAGCCAAGGTCCGGTCGGAGAGACCCAGTACTTC. Translation gives CASSQGPVGETQYF.

This clonotype was found a few times. The V and J genes are TRBV4-2 and TRBJ2-7, with D possibly matching TRBD2 (6 bases). The CDR3 is made up of 16 amino acids. With 0 bases removed from V and 1 base from J, the gap between germline ends came to 13 bases. Germline V gene lookup returns CDR1 LGHNA and CDR2 YNFKEQ. This chain's CDR3 is CASSQEAGRGSYEQYF. CDR3 DNA sequence: TGTGCCAGCAGCCAAGAAGCGGGCCGGGGTTCCTACGAGCAGTACTTC.

This clonotype appeared many times. Written as DNA, the CDR3 is TGTGCCAGCAGTTTACACCGGGACTCCCTCCTCACAGATACGCAGTATTTT. This sequence encodes CASSLHRDSLLTDTQYF. The V gene is TRBV7-2, the J gene TRBJ2-3, with D possibly matching TRBD2 (6 bases). There are 17 residues in the CDR3. Germline CDR1 SGHTA, CDR2 FQGNSA. The germline V and J ends were trimmed by 6 bases and 2 bases, with 21 bases remaining between them.

On this clonotype: Since no conserved phenylalanine or tryptophan closes the CDR3, a read error is the likely cause. V is TRBV5-4 and J is TRBJ2-1; 7 bases align to TRBD1. Germline trimming cut 3 bases from V and 2 bases from J; bases unmatched to any gene: 23. The CDR3 has 21 amino acids. Germline CDR1 SGHNT, CDR2 YYREEE (reference sequence). In nucleotides, the CDR3 is TGTGCCAGCAGCTCACGATTACCACGACAGGGTACGAGGGGGCCCTACAATGAGCAGTTCTAC. Protein product: CASSSRLPRQGTRGPYNEQFY.

This clonotype was detected many times. The chain links TRBV7-9 to TRBJ1-6, with TRBD1 matching over 9 bases. The V and J ends lost 5 bases and 1 base, in that order; junction bases with no gene match: 12. The CDR3 is 19 residues long. The germline V gene encodes CDR1 SEHNR and CDR2 FQNEAQ (reference sequence). The CDR3 DNA sequence: TGTGCCAGCAGCCGCCAGTCCGGACAGGGGACATCCTATAATTCACCCCTCCACTTT. Translation gives CASSRQSGQGTSYNSPLHF.

This clonotype was counted ten times or more. J is TRBJ2-1 and V is TRBV9, with no clear D. Germline values: CDR1 SGDLS, CDR2 YYNGEE. The CDR3 consists of 13 residues. Between the trimmed V and J ends, which lost 0 bases and 5 bases, there was a span of 6 bases. CDR3: CASSVGPDNEQFF. CDR3 DNA sequence: TGTGCCAGCAGCGTAGGACCCGACAATGAGCAGTTCTTC.

There are many counts of this clonotype. The genes are TRBV11-3 and TRBJ2-2, with a possible D match to TRBD1 (6 bases). The ends were cut back, 8 bases at V and 5 bases at J, with 18 bases in the middle. The germline V gene encodes CDR1 SGHNT and CDR2 YENEEA. CDR3 length: 15 residues. In nucleotides, the CDR3 is TGTGCCAGCGGAACAGGGTCTACGTGGACCGGGGAGCTGTTTTTT. Protein sequence: CASGTGSTWTGELFF.

This clonotype was seen at least ten times. The CDR3 nucleotides are TGCAGTGCGAGGACAGGGGTTAGCAATCAGCCCCAGCATTTT. Protein sequence: CSARTGVSNQPQHF. V gene TRBV20-1 combines with J gene TRBJ1-5; 9 nucleotides match TRBD1. Germline values: CDR1 DFQATT, CDR2 SNEGSKA (reference sequence). The CDR3 is 14 amino acids. The V segment lost 6 bases and the J segment 0 bases; nucleotides outside the gene matches: 3.

This clonotype was observed at least ten times. The V and J genes are TRBV19 and TRBJ2-1, with no clear D. V shed 1 base and J shed 4 bases, with 8 bases lying between them. Germline CDR1 LNHDA, CDR2 SQIVND (reference sequence). The CDR3 totals 14 residues. CDR3 amino acids: CASSIGDKYNEQFF. The CDR3 bases are TGTGCCAGTAGTATAGGTGACAAGTACAATGAGCAGTTCTTC.

This clonotype was seen a handful of times. A read error may be the cause here, since a much bigger clone is one base away. J is TRBJ2-3 and V is TRBV5-6; D remains ambiguous. Germline V gene data show CDR1 as SGHDT and CDR2 as YYEEEE. V gave up 1 base and J gave up 4 bases, with 4 bases separating them. This CDR3 spans 12 amino acids. CDR3 region: CASSLFADTQYF. CDR3 sequence (DNA): TGTGCCAGCAGCTTGTTCGCAGATACGCAGTATTTT.

This clonotype was seen at least ten times. The CDR3, as DNA: TGTGCCAGTAGTATAGGAAGAGGAAGCGGGAGCTCCTACAATGAGCAGTTCTTC. Translation: CASSIGRGSGSSYNEQFF. The rearrangement links TRBV19 to TRBJ2-1, with 8 bases matching TRBD2. The length of the CDR3 is 18 residues. V shed 1 base and J 0 bases; nucleotides not matched to a gene: 8. Germline V lookup: CDR1 LNHDA, CDR2 SQIVND (reference sequence).

This clonotype was detected only a few times. The rearrangement uses TRBV3-1 and TRBJ2-3; 9 bases line up with TRBD2. The J segment lost 2 bases and the V segment lost 1 base, leaving 1 base of the junction unmatched. The length of the CDR3 is 15 residues. Per the germline V gene, CDR1 is LGHDT and CDR2 is YNNKEL (reference sequence). CDR3: CASSQGLAATDTQYF. CDR3 sequence (DNA): TGTGCCAGCAGCCAAGGACTAGCGGCCACAGATACGCAGTATTTT.

The gene calls are TRBV30 and TRBJ2-1; D is undetermined. This CDR3 comprises 18 residues. Germline V gene data show CDR1 as GTSNPN and CDR2 as SVGIG (reference sequence). Trimming pared 7 bases from V and 0 bases from J, leaving 25 bases between. This chain's CDR3 is CALTRGPLGQSSYNEQFF. In DNA, the CDR3 is TGTGCCTTGACCCGCGGCCCCCTCGGTCAGAGCTCCTACAATGAGCAGTTCTTC.

This clonotype was found a few times. This sequence joins TRBV14 and TRBJ2-7, with no clear D. The CDR3 loop spans 14 amino acids. V lost 0 bases and J lost 3, with 9 bases in between. The germline V gene encodes CDR1 SGHDN and CDR2 FVKESK. The CDR3 region is CASSQEGSLYEQYF. For the CDR3, the DNA is TGTGCCAGCAGCCAAGAGGGCAGTCTCTACGAGCAGTACTTC.